Reported below is one T cell receptor beta chain. In the original processing: Counts of nucleated cells, estimated from reference gene primer amplification, were obtained. This table comes from immunoSEQ multiplex PCR, and its TCRdb copy is limited to in-frame clones, with some not included. V and J calls plus clone size are reproduced from that table; the DNA served to infer D and trimming. The sample lists about 110,000 clones; around 90% were seen once. This sample stems from a study of blood T cell repertoires in COVID-19. In the study overall: The study drew acute and convalescent COVID-19 samples from the United States, Italy and Spain. The cDNA or gDNA used as material had been derived from T cells, B-cell-depleted T cells, or PBMCs.

The CDR3 contains 19 residues. The germline V gene has CDR1 SGHVS and CDR2 FQNEAQ. Trimming removed 3 bases from V and 0 bases from J; junction bases left unmatched: 8. The chain couples TRBV7-8 to TRBJ2-1; 13 bases are a match to TRBD2. The source of this sequence is a woman aged 45-59 years with acute or convalescent COVID-19. The sequencing sample was made of peripheral blood. CDR3 loop: CASSLSTGLAGNSYNEQFF. The CDR3 coding sequence is TGTGCCAGCAGCTTGTCGACGGGACTAGCGGGGAACTCCTACAATGAGCAGTTCTTC.